Listed below are T cell receptor beta chains from one sample, sequenced in a study of shared clonotypes between healthy human individuals. Method: immunoSEQ multiplex PCR; TCRdb's copy keeps in-frame clones and lacks some. Found here are approximately 1.9 million clones, 93% of them singletons; the top ten hold around 1.7%. Material: naive CD8+ T cells from PBMCs. These receptors came from a man between 18 and 29 years old in good health. Some clones in this sample may be carry-over from other donors' samples. Each CDR3 is given with its conserved first and last residue. A D gene is named only where the DNA matches it firmly. Clone size is stated in some rows and not others, as once, few, many or a class when expanded.

>TRBV2|.|TRBJ2-7|.
CASSQNPGVMLSYEQYF
TGTGCCAGCAGCCAAAACCCTGGGGTCATGCTCTCCTACGAGCAGTACTTC
>TRBV4-1|.|TRBJ2-7|TRBD1
CASRLDRGSSYEQYF
TGCGCCAGCAGACTTGACAGGGGGAGCTCCTACGAGCAGTACTTC
>TRBV5-1|.|TRBJ2-6|.
CASSFRDRPSGANVLTF
TGCGCCAGCAGCTTTCGAGACAGGCCCTCTGGGGCCAACGTCCTGACTTTC
>TRBV10-3|.|TRBJ2-7|.
CAISEGSPNEQYF
TGTGCCATCAGTGAGGGTAGCCCCAACGAGCAGTACTTC
>TRBV27|.|TRBJ1-2|.
CASSFGLAGGYGYTF
TGTGCCAGCAGTTTTGGCCTGGCGGGAGGCTATGGCTACACCTTC
>TRBV7-9|.|TRBJ1-1|.
CASSLMPGGRMNTEAFF
TGTGCCAGCAGCTTAATGCCCGGGGGGAGGATGAACACTGAAGCTTTCTTT
>TRBV28|.|TRBJ2-1|TRBD2
CASGRVFVDEQFF
TGTGCCAGCGGGAGGGTGTTTGTCGATGAGCAGTTCTTC
>TRBV5-1|.|TRBJ2-2|.
CASSTSIRTGELFF
TGCGCCAGCAGCACGTCAATAAGAACCGGGGAGCTGTTTTTT
>TRBV6-6|.|TRBJ2-7|.
CASSYRGNEQYF
TGTGCCAGCAGTTACCGAGGGAACGAGCAGTACTTC
>TRBV5-4|.|TRBJ1-3|.
CASSLEAGSSGNTIYF
TGTGCCAGCAGCTTGGAGGCAGGCTCCTCTGGAAACACCATATATTTT
>TRBV18|.|TRBJ2-1|.
CASSPPTAGGVIYNEQFF
TGTGCCAGCTCACCACCAACTGCCGGAGGGGTTATCTACAATGAGCAGTTCTTC
>TRBV10-3|.|TRBJ2-5|TRBD2
CATASGSQETQYF
TGTGCCACCGCTAGCGGTTCTCAAGAGACCCAGTACTTC
>TRBV6-1|.|TRBJ2-7|.
CASSEWAHQSYEQYF
TGTGCCAGCAGTGAATGGGCCCACCAATCCTACGAGCAGTACTTC
>TRBV27|.|TRBJ1-2|.
CASSSDLAGAYGYTF
TGTGCCAGCAGTTCCGACCTGGCAGGAGCCTATGGCTACACCTTC
>TRBV9|.|TRBJ2-7|TRBD1
CASSDAGTGDYEQYF
TGTGCCAGCAGCGACGCCGGGACAGGGGACTACGAGCAGTACTTC
>TRBV30|few|TRBJ1-1|TRBD1
CAWTTGGNTEAFF
TGTGCCTGGACAACAGGGGGGAACACTGAAGCTTTCTTT
>TRBV11-2|.|TRBJ2-7|TRBD2
CASSLGASGSYEQYF
TGTGCCAGCAGCTTAGGGGCTAGCGGGTCCTACGAGCAGTACTTC
>TRBV7-9|.|TRBJ1-5|TRBD1
CASSFVLGQGPNQPQHF
TGTGCCAGCAGCTTCGTTCTGGGACAGGGCCCCAATCAGCCCCAGCATTTT
>TRBV28|.|TRBJ1-5|TRBD1
CASSFLTGVEGQHF
TGTGCCAGCAGTTTCCTCACAGGGGTTGAGGGTCAGCATTTT
>TRBV2|.|TRBJ2-7|.
CASSEKASTYEQYF
TGTGCCAGCAGTGAGAAAGCGTCTACCTACGAGCAGTACTTC
>TRBV18|.|TRBJ2-7|TRBD1
CASSPNPGQGALEQYF
TGTGCCAGCTCACCTAATCCGGGACAGGGGGCGTTAGAGCAGTACTTC
>TRBV15|.|TRBJ2-7|.
CATSRGTGLYEQYF
TGTGCCACCAGCAGAGGTACCGGGCTCTACGAGCAGTACTTC
>TRBV5-8|.|TRBJ1-2|.
CASSLIPVPKTREFYGYTF
TGTGCCAGCAGCTTGATCCCGGTTCCTAAGACCCGAGAATTCTATGGCTACACCTTC
>TRBV19|once|TRBJ1-2|.
CASWGAGYTF
TGTGCCAGTTGGGGGGCTGGCTACACCTTC
>TRBV4-1|.|TRBJ2-7|.
CASSQDRGVYYEQYF
TGCGCCAGCAGCCAAGACAGGGGGGTGTACTACGAGCAGTACTTC
>TRBV10-3|.|TRBJ2-3|.
CAISDGPGITDTQYF
TGTGCCATCAGTGACGGGCCCGGAATCACAGATACGCAGTATTTT
>TRBV19|.|TRBJ1-5|TRBD1
CASSIWGQGNQPQHF
TGTGCCAGTAGTATCTGGGGACAGGGCAATCAGCCCCAGCATTTT
>TRBV29-1|.|TRBJ2-5|TRBD2
CSVCFYLGTSGRPRRETQYF
TGCAGCGTTTGCTTTTATTTGGGGACTAGCGGGAGGCCCCGAAGGGAGACCCAGTACTTC
>TRBV9|.|TRBJ2-7|.
CASSAEGAPYEQYF
TGTGCCAGCAGCGCCGAGGGAGCCCCCTACGAGCAGTACTTC
>TRBV9|.|TRBJ1-2|TRBD1
CASSSGQGWAGNYGYTF
TGTGCCAGCAGCTCGGGACAGGGTTGGGCAGGAAACTATGGCTACACCTTC
>TRBV9|.|TRBJ2-5|.
CASSVLPTGQETQYF
TGTGCCAGCAGCGTTCTACCAACGGGCCAAGAGACCCAGTACTTC
>TRBV9|.|TRBJ2-7|TRBD1
CASSPGQGWRNEQYF
TGTGCCAGCAGCCCTGGACAGGGGTGGAGGAACGAGCAGTACTTC
>TRBV29-1|.|TRBJ2-7|.
CTISDSGHEQYF
TGCACGATCAGCGATTCCGGCCACGAGCAGTACTTC